This T cell receptor (beta chain) was recovered during a study of T cell repertoires in cytomegalovirus infection. TCRdb passed the reads through MiXCR, listing each CDR3 protein once. Of roughly 69,000 distinct CDR3 sequences listed, 20% to 25% are singletons. In germline, CDR1 is MGHRA, CDR2 YSYEKL. The CDR3 length is 15 residues. J was trimmed by 1 base and V by 4 bases; bases with no gene match: 6. A word on this clonotype: Its target is not known.

This material consisted of CD8+ T cells from cultured PBMCs, taken from culture after CMV antigen stimulation. This sequence originates from a human donor in good health (CMV status not recorded). Some clones in this sample may be carry-over from other donors' samples. The chain carries TRBV4-1 and TRBJ1-2; 7 nucleotides match TRBD1. Here the CDR3 DNA reads TGCGCCAGCAGCCCTCGACAGGGATTTAACTATGGCTACACCTTC. Translation: CASSPRQGFNYGYTF.